Each of the 22 T cell receptor beta chains below was sequenced from the same sample in a study of blood T cells in healthy people across ages. The second PCR ran roughly 6 to 11 cycles with a sample-barcoded 5' primer and J-beta primers. One entry per CDR3 protein results from TCRdb running MiXCR on the 5' RACE reads. The repertoire consists of 1.5 million to 1.9 million distinct CDR3 sequences, with around 40% occurring once and the leading ten covering over 3.5%. The source material was blood. The receptors come from a woman aged 18-29 years in good health.

The chain employs TRBV30 and TRBJ1-1, with a possible D match to TRBD1 (5 bases). Per the germline V gene, CDR1 is GTSNPN and CDR2 is SVGIG (reference sequence). There are 13 residues in the CDR3. Trimming pared 5 bases from V and 0 bases from J, leaving 10 bases between. The CDR3 loop is CAWDRRMNTEAFF. The CDR3, as DNA: TGTGCCTGGGACAGAAGGATGAACACTGAAGCTTTCTTT.

The V gene is TRBV16, the J gene TRBJ2-3; possibly TRBD1 for D (5 bases). CDR3 length: 19 amino acids. V was trimmed by 2 bases and J by 3 bases, leaving 24 bases between them. The germline V gene has CDR1 KGHSY and CDR2 FQNENV. CDR3 protein: CASSQKFPLDSDTTDTQYF. The CDR3 DNA sequence: TGTGCCAGCAGCCAAAAATTTCCCCTAGACAGCGATACTACAGATACGCAGTATTTT.

This clonotype was seen ten or more times. A read error may account for a junction end that differs from germline. The chain's CDR3 is CASSSDRGLYGYTF. Here the CDR3 DNA reads TGTGCCAGCAGCTCCGACAGGGGGCTCTATGGCTACACCTTC. The genes are TRBV5-1 and TRBJ1-2; 10 nucleotides line up with TRBD1. The CDR3 extends over 14 amino acids. Germline values: CDR1 SGHRS, CDR2 YFSETQ.

The chain employs TRBV3-1 and TRBJ2-5, with D perhaps TRBD2 (6 bases). The germline gives CDR1 LGHDT, CDR2 YNNKEL (reference sequence). This CDR3 is built from 14 residues. The V gene lost 2 bases and the J gene lost 5 bases, with 12 bases spanning the gap. The CDR3 nucleotides are TGTGCCAGCAGCCAACTGGGGGGTCGTGAGACCCAGTACTTC. It is translated as CASSQLGGRETQYF.

This clonotype has only a few counts. The J gene is TRBJ2-7, the V gene TRBV19; the match to TRBD1 covers 7 bases. V lost 4 bases, J lost 3 bases, and 3 bases stayed unmatched. Germline-derived CDR1 and CDR2 are LNHDA and SQIVND (reference sequence). This CDR3 has 13 residues. This CDR3 is CASSNRGHYEQYF. The CDR3, as DNA: TGTGCCAGTAGTAACAGGGGCCACTACGAGCAGTACTTC.

The V gene is TRBV7-2, the J gene TRBJ2-1, with 7 bases matching TRBD1. The CDR3 contains 12 residues. Germline values: CDR1 SGHTA, CDR2 FQGNSA. V dropped 4 bases and J dropped 15; count of bases not matched to a gene: 9. The CDR3 here is CASSSDRVLRFF. CDR3 nucleotide sequence: TGTGCCAGCAGCTCAGACAGGGTACTACGGTTCTTC.

V gene TRBV7-9 combines with J gene TRBJ1-2; 9 positions match TRBD1. Germline-derived CDR1 and CDR2 are SEHNR and FQNEAQ (reference sequence). The CDR3 totals 16 residues. Trimming took 4 bases from V and 2 from J; bases not matched to a gene: 8. In DNA form, the CDR3 reads TGTGCCAGCAGCTCCCGGACAGGGGTCATCAACTATGGCTACACCTTC. Translating it yields CASSSRTGVINYGYTF.

The V and J genes are TRBV20-1 and TRBJ1-2; D might be TRBD1 (6 bases). With 2 bases removed from V and 6 bases from J, the gap between germline ends came to 13 bases. The CDR3 runs to 13 residues. Germline lookup yields CDR1 DFQATT and CDR2 SNEGSKA (reference sequence). CDR3 sequence: CSARLTGWDGYTF. CDR3 nucleotide sequence: TGCAGTGCTAGACTGACAGGTTGGGATGGCTACACCTTC.

The CDR3 loop reads CSVTGDTYEQFF. In nucleotides, the CDR3 is TGCAGCGTTACAGGAGATACCTACGAGCAGTTCTTC. The chain uses TRBV29-1 and TRBJ2-1; possibly TRBD1 for D (5 bases). There are 12 residues in the CDR3. Germline V lookup: CDR1 SQVTM, CDR2 ANQGSEA. With 5 bases removed from V and 10 bases from J, the gap between germline ends came to 15 bases.

V usage is TRBV19 and J usage is TRBJ2-3; D uncertain. This CDR3 has 14 residues. Germline V gene data show CDR1 as LNHDA and CDR2 as SQIVND (reference sequence). V was pared by 3 bases and J by 3 bases, with 10 bases between. CDR3 sequence reads: CASSMFGSTDTQYF. CDR3 in DNA: TGTGCCAGTAGTATGTTCGGGTCAACAGATACGCAGTATTTT.

The chain joins TRBV12-3 or TRBV12-4 to TRBJ1-5, with D hard to call. The V end was cut by 6 bases, the J end by 0 bases, with 12 bases between. The CDR3 totals 15 residues. In nucleotides, the CDR3 is TGTGCCAGCAGCCTTAGACACTATAGCAATCAGCCCCAGCATTTT. Residues: CASSLRHYSNQPQHF.

CDR3 in amino acids: CASSQVVGGAYYGYTF. CDR3 DNA sequence: TGCGCCAGCAGCCAAGTTGTGGGGGGCGCTTACTATGGCTACACCTTC. This chain links TRBV4-1 with TRBJ1-2, with D possibly TRBD1 on 6 matching bases. CDR1 is MGHRA, CDR2 YSYEKL, per germline. This CDR3 is built from 16 residues. V was shortened by 1 base and J by 3 bases, with 15 bases between the two germline ends.

The V and J genes are TRBV7-9 and TRBJ2-3; TRBD2 agrees at 11 bases. Germline CDR1 is SEHNR and CDR2 is FQNEAQ (reference sequence). The J segment lost 7 bases and the V segment lost 4 bases, leaving 7 bases of the junction unmatched. The CDR3 has 15 amino acids. CDR3 amino acids: CASSSPGLAAHTQYF. The CDR3 DNA is TGTGCCAGCAGCTCACCGGGACTAGCGGCCCATACGCAGTATTTT.

This clonotype was seen more than once but under ten times. DNA for the CDR3: TGCAGCGCCGGGACAGGGGTAGGCACTGAAGCTTTCTTT. This sequence encodes CSAGTGVGTEAFF. The chain combines TRBV29-1 with TRBJ1-1, with 10 bases fitting TRBD1. This CDR3 comprises 13 residues. The ends lost 7 bases at V and 4 bases at J; junction bases unmatched: 6. Germline V gene sequence: CDR1 SQVTM, CDR2 ANQGSEA.

The V call is TRBV6-1, the J call TRBJ2-1; D might be TRBD1 (5 bases). Germline CDR1 and CDR2: MNHNS and SASEGT. This CDR3 contains 16 residues. The V and J ends lost 5 bases and 0 bases respectively, with 14 bases between them. This CDR3 reads CASSKDSTVSYNEQFF. The CDR3 DNA sequence: TGTGCCAGCAGTAAAGACTCGACAGTCTCCTACAATGAGCAGTTCTTC.

Turning to this clonotype: A much larger clone is a single base away; this may be a read error. The chain carries TRBV12-3 or TRBV12-4 and TRBJ2-7, with no clear D. V gave up 7 bases and J gave up 0 bases, with 16 bases separating them. The CDR3 is 15 residues long. This CDR3 reads CASTFQGCSSYEQYF. CDR3 nucleotide sequence: TGTGCCAGCACCTTCCAAGGATGCTCCTCCTACGAGCAGTACTTC.

This chain links TRBV29-1 with TRBJ2-5, with D perhaps matching TRBD1 or TRBD2 (5 bases each). Per germline, CDR1 SQVTM and CDR2 ANQGSEA. Deletions cut 6 bases from V and 11 bases from J, with 22 bases between. The CDR3 length is 13 residues. The CDR3 sequence is CSVTGTVTMNQYF. The DNA for the CDR3 is TGCAGCGTCACCGGGACCGTTACAATGAATCAGTACTTC.

In regard to this clonotype: Possible read error: a much larger clone is one base away. The rearrangement uses TRBV27 and TRBJ2-3; no definite D call. The CDR3 extends over 14 amino acids. Germline loops: CDR1 MNHEY, CDR2 SMNVEV (reference sequence). The DNA for the CDR3 is TGTACCAGCAGTTTGCTCGGATACACAGATACGCAGTATTTT. Translating it yields CTSSLLGYTDTQYF.

This clonotype was observed a handful of times. This rearrangement joins TRBV7-2 to TRBJ2-1; possible D gene TRBD2, 6 bases. The CDR3 covers 13 residues. The germline gives CDR1 SGHTA, CDR2 FQGNSA. The chain's CDR3 is CASGGTTYNEQFF. CDR3 coding DNA: TGTGCTAGCGGTGGGACCACCTACAATGAGCAGTTCTTC.

This clonotype has only a few counts. The chain carries TRBV4-3 and TRBJ2-3; D is unresolved. The CDR3 runs 14 residues. V was trimmed by 0 bases and J by 2 bases, leaving 6 bases between them. Germline V gene data show CDR1 as LGHNA and CDR2 as YSLEER. In nucleotides, the CDR3 is TGCGCCAGCAGCCAAGAGGTCAACACAGATACGCAGTATTTT. This codes for CASSQEVNTDTQYF.

V usage is TRBV20-1 and J usage is TRBJ2-2; D unclear. V was pared by 6 bases and J by 1 base, with 18 bases between. The CDR3 covers 16 residues. Germline V gene sequence: CDR1 DFQATT, CDR2 SNEGSKA (reference sequence). The CDR3 sequence: CSAKDGSRWNTGELFF. CDR3 sequence (DNA): TGCAGTGCCAAGGACGGGTCGAGATGGAACACCGGGGAGCTGTTTTTT.

The rearrangement joins TRBV2 to TRBJ2-1; a weak D match, TRBD2 (5 bases). Germline V gene lookup returns CDR1 SNHLY and CDR2 FYNNEI. V was pared by 8 bases and J by 4 bases, with 18 bases between. The CDR3 is made up of 15 amino acids. The CDR3 region is CASSKERGQYNEQFF. The CDR3 DNA reads as TGTGCCAGCTCGAAAGAACGGGGTCAATACAATGAGCAGTTCTTC.